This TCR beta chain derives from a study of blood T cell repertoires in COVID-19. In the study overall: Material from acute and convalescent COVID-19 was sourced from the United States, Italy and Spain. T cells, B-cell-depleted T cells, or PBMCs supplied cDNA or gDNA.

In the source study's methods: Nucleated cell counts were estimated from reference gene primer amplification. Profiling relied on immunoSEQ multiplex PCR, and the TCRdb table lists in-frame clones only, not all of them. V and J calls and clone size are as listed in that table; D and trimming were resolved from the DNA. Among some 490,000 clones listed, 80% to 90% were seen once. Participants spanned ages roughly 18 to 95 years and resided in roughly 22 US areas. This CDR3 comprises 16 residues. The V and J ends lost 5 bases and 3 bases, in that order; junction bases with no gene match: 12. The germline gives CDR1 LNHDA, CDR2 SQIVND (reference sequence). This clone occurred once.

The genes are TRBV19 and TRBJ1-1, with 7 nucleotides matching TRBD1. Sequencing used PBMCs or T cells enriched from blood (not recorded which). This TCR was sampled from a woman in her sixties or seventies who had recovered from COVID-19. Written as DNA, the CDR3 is TGTGCCAGTAGTGCGAGACAGGGCTCGTGGGACACTGAAGCTTTCTTT. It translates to CASSARQGSWDTEAFF.